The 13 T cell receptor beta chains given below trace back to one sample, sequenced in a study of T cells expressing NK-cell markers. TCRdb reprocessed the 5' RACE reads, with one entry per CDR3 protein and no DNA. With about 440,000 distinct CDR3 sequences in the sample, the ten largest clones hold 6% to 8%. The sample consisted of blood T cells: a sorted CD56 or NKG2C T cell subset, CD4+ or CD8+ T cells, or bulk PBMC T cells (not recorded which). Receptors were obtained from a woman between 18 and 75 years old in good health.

CDR3 sequence: CASSPRGDYNEQFF. The V and J genes are TRBV18 and TRBJ2-1; TCRdb outputs TRBD1, but without DNA this stays unchecked. In germline, CDR1 is KGHSH, CDR2 LQKENI. This CDR3 spans 14 amino acids. Combining the CDR3 with reference TRBV18 and TRBJ2-1 gives the whole variable domain NAGVMQNPRHLVRRRGQEARLRCSPMKGHSHVYWYRQLPEEGLKFMVYLQKENIIDESGMPKERFSAEFPKEGPSILRIQQVVRGDSAAYFCASSPRGDYNEQFFGPGTRLTVL.

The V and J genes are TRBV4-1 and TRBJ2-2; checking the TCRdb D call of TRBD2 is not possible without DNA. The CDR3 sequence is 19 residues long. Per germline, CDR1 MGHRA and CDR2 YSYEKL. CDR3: CASSQGPQLAGANTGELFF.

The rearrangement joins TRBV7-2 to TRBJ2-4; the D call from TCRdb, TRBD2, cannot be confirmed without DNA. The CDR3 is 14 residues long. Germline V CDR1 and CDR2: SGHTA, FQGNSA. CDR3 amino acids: CASSWLAGLDDRYF.

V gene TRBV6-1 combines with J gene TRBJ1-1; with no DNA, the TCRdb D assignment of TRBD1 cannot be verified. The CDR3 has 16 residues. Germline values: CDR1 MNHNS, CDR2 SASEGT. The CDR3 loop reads CASSRTGGKWDTEAFF.

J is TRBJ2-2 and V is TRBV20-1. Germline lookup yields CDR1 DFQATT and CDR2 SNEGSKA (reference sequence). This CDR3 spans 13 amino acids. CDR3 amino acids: CSARRADTGELFF.

The CDR3 loop reads CASSLAGAYNEQFF. V and J are TRBV7-2 and TRBJ2-1. The CDR3 length is 14 residues. The germline V gene encodes CDR1 SGHTA and CDR2 FQGNSA. The whole variable domain, remainder taken from reference TRBV7-2 and TRBJ2-1, is GAGVSQSPSNKVTEKGKDVELRCDPISGHTALYWYRQSLGQGLEFLIYFQGNSAPDKSGLPSDRFSAERTGGSVSTLTIQRTQQEDSAVYLCASSLAGAYNEQFFGPGTRLTVL.

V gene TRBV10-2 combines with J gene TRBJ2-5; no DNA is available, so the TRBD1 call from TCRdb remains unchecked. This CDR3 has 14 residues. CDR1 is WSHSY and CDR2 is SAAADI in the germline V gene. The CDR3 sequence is CASTLEGGSETQYF.

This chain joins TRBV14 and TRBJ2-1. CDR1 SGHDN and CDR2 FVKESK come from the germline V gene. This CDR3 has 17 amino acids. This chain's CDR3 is CASSQDLKAFSYNEQFF.

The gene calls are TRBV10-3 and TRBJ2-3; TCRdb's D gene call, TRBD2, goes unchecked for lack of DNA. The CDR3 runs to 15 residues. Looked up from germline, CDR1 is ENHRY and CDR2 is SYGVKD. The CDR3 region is CAISDPAGGTDTQYF.

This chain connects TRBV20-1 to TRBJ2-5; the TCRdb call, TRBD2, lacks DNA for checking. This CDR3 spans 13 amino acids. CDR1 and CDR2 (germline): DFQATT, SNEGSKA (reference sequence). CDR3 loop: CSARDGRTRTQYF.

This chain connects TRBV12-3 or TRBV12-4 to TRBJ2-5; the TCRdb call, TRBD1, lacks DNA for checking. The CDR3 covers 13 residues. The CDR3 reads CASSFLGEETQYF.

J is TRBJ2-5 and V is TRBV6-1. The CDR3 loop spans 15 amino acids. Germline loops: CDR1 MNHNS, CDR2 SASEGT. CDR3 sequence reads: CASQMVRGNQETQYF.

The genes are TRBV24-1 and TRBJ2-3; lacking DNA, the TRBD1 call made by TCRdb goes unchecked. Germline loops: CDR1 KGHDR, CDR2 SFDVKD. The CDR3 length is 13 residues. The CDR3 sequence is CATSGDTPDTQYF.